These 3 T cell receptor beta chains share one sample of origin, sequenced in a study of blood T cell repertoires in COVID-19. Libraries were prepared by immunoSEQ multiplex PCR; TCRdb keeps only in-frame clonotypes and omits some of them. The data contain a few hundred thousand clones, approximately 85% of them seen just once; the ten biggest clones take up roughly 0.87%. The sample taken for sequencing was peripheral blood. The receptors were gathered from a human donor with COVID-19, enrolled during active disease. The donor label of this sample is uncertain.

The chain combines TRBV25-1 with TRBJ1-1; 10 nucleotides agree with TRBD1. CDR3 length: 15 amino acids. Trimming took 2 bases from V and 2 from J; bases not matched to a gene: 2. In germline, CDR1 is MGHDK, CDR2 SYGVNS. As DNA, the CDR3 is TGTGCCAGCAGTGAAGGACAGGGGGGAAACACTGAAGCTTTCTTT. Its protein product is CASSEGQGGNTEAFF.

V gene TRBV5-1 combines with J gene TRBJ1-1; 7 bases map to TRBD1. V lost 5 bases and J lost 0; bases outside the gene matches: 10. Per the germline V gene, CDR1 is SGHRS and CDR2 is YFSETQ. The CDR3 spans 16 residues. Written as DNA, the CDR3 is TGCGCCAGCAGACCCCTACAGGGGCCCCTGAACACTGAAGCTTTCTTT. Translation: CASRPLQGPLNTEAFF.

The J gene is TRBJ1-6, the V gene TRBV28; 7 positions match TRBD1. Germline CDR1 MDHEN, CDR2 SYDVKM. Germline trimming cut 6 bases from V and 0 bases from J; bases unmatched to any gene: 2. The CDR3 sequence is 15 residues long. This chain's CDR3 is CASRWDSSYNSPLHF. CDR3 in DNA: TGTGCCAGCAGATGGGACAGCTCCTATAATTCACCCCTCCACTTT.